This section outlines one TCR beta chain sequence together with its context. These data are taken from a study of beta chain features in type 1 diabetes. The CDR3 has 14 amino acids. CDR1 MNHEY and CDR2 SVGAGI come from the germline V gene. J was trimmed by 3 bases and V by 5 bases; bases with no gene match: 7. The isolated RNA, all of it, was reverse transcribed, so expressed TCRB transcripts were what got sequenced. The protocol was immunoSEQ multiplex PCR, while the TCRdb copy is restricted to in-frame clones and leaves out a portion. Of around 200,000 clones listed, around 13% are singletons. The genes are TRBV6-5 and TRBJ2-7; 7 bases agree with TRBD2. The clonotype originates from a young woman in good health. Sequencing was done on a sample of central memory CD4+ T cells from blood. CDR3: CASSATSEGYEQYF. Here the CDR3 DNA reads TGTGCCAGCAGTGCAACTAGCGAGGGCTACGAGCAGTACTTC.